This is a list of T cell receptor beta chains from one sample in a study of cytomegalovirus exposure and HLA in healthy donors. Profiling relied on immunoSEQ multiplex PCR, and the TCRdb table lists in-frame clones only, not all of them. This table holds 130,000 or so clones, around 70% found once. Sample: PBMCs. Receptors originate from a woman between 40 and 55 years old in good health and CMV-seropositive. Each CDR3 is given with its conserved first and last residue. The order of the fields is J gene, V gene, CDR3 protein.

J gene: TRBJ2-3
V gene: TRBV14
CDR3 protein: CASSQPLTATTDTQYF

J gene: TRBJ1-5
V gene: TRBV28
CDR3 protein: CASSKGVNQPQHF

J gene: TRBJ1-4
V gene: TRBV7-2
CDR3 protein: CASSIDRATNEKLFF

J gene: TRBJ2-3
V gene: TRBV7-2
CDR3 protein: CASSLTRLAGGHLTDTQYF

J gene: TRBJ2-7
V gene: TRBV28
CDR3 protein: CASSSRLAGSREQYF

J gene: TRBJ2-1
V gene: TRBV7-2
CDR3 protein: CASRSSGGGNEQFF

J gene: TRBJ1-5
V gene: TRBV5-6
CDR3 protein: CASSQDRGTQPQHF

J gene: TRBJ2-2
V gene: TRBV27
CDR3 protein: CASSFVDRANTGELFF

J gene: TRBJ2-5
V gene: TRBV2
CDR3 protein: CASSGTGSTQYF

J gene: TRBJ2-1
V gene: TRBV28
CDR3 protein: CASSPRLAGGNEQFF

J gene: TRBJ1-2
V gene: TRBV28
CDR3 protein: CASSPGGRDYGYTF

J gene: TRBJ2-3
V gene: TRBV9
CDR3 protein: CASSEVPWTSGGPTDTQYF

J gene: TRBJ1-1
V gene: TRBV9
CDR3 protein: CASSVAPYIRAEAFF

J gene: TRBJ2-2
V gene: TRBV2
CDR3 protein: CASSRGGPTGELFF

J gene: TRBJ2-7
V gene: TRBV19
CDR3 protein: CAGSIGRGARSEQYF

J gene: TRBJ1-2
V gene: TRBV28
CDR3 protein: CASSSSGQQANYGYTF

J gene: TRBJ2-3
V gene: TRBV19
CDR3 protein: CASRAGGPVAAQYF

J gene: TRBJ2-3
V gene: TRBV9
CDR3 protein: CASSETSGPSTDTQYF

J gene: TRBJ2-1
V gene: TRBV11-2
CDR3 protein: CASSFPQGSNEQFF

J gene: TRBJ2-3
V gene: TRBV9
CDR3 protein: CASSAGLAGASTDTQYF

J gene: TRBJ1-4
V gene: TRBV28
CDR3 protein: CASSATGTANEKLFF

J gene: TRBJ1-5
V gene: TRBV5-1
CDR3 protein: CASSLGFAGSNQPQHF

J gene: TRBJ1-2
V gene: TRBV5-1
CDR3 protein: CASSLRGGGTGVYTF

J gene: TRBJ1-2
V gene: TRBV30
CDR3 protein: CAWTTGPANYGYTF

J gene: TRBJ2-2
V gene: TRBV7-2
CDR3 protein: CASSFYGLAGNTGELFF

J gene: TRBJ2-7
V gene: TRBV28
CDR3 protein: CASSFLTGTGAVEQYF